The 22 T cell receptor beta chains given below trace back to one sample, sequenced in a study of cytomegalovirus exposure and HLA in healthy donors (dated by TCRdb to 2015 to 2018). Libraries were built with the immunoSEQ multiplex PCR assay. The multiplex PCR relied on a mix of 60 forward primers for TCR Vbeta segments and 13 reverse primers for TCR Jbeta segments. TCRdb provides this immuneACCESS table in a form limited to in-frame rearrangements. Some clones are lacking; in checked studies, under half of them reflect an unresolved V gene, and why the rest are absent is not known. The sample has over 250,000 clones on record, 86% of them singletons. The ten largest clonotypes hold roughly 4% of the sample. The material sequenced was PBMCs. The receptors were gathered from a man aged 35-49 years in good health and CMV-seropositive.

The chain carries TRBV2 and TRBJ1-2, with D unclear. Between the trimmed V and J ends, which lost 5 bases and 4 bases, there was a span of 17 bases. The CDR3 runs 15 residues. Germline V lookup: CDR1 SNHLY, CDR2 FYNNEI. DNA for the CDR3: TGTGCCAGCAGTCAGATTCTTGGGCCTACCTATGGCTACACCTTC. Amino acid sequence: CASSQILGPTYGYTF.

The chain carries TRBV5-5 and TRBJ1-2; TRBD1 is a possible D gene (5 bases). The germline CDR1 and CDR2 sequences are SGHKS and YYEKEE (reference sequence). The CDR3 contains 15 residues. The V gene lost 0 bases and the J gene lost 4 bases, with 13 bases spanning the gap. The DNA for the CDR3 is TGTGCCAGCAGCTTGGGTCCGACAGAGAGCTATGGCTACACCTTC. Translating gives CASSLGPTESYGYTF.

This chain links TRBV30 with TRBJ1-6; 8 bases fit TRBD1. The V gene end was trimmed by 1 base and the J gene end by 5 bases; junction bases not matched to a gene: 1. This CDR3 region has 14 residues. CDR1 GTSNPN and CDR2 SVGIG come from the germline V gene (reference sequence). The CDR3 DNA reads TGTGCCTGGAGTGGGACAGGGAATAATTCACCCCTCCACTTT. It yields the protein CAWSGTGNNSPLHF.

This rearrangement joins TRBV7-8 to TRBJ2-1, with 7 bases matching TRBD2. CDR1 is SGHVS and CDR2 is FQNEAQ in the germline V gene. J gave up 1 base and V 4 bases, and 7 bases lay outside the gene matches. CDR3 size: 16 residues. CDR3 bases: TGTGCCAGCAGCTCCCTGGGGGAGGGGTCCTACAATGAGCAGTTCTTC. Amino acid sequence: CASSSLGEGSYNEQFF.

The table lists this clone with a few counts. The genes are TRBV2 and TRBJ1-1; D remains unclear. Germline lookup yields CDR1 SNHLY and CDR2 FYNNEI. The CDR3 runs to 13 residues. V gave up 3 bases and J gave up 1 base, with 6 bases separating them. This CDR3 reads CASSEVENTEAFF. The DNA of the CDR3 is TGTGCCAGCAGTGAGGTAGAGAACACTGAAGCTTTCTTT.

V usage is TRBV5-1 and J usage is TRBJ2-2; the D is unclear. The V end lost 0 bases, the J end lost 2 bases, and 5 bases lay between the germline ends. The V gene's germline CDR1 is SGHRS and CDR2 YFSETQ. The CDR3 loop spans 14 amino acids. CDR3 sequence: CASSLDSNTGELFF. The DNA of the CDR3 is TGCGCCAGCAGCTTGGACTCTAACACCGGGGAGCTGTTTTTT.

This clone has more than one count but fewer than ten. The rearrangement joins TRBV9 to TRBJ1-5; D remains unclear. This CDR3 contains 14 residues. The germline V gene has CDR1 SGDLS and CDR2 YYNGEE. With 0 bases removed from V and 0 bases from J, the gap between germline ends came to 4 bases. The CDR3 is CASSVGGSNQPQHF. The CDR3 bases are TGTGCCAGCAGCGTAGGAGGTAGCAATCAGCCCCAGCATTTT.

To note about this clone: This specimen includes other DNA sequences encoding the same CDR3. The chain employs TRBV5-1 and TRBJ2-7; 11 nucleotides align to TRBD1. Germline CDR1 is SGHRS and CDR2 is YFSETQ. After removal of 4 bases from V and 2 bases from J, the junction contained 2 bases not matched to a gene. This CDR3 has 14 residues. As DNA, the CDR3 is TGCGCCAGCAGCGCGGGACAGGGGGCCTACGAGCAGTACTTC. It yields the protein CASSAGQGAYEQYF. The variable domain in full, completed from reference TRBV5-1 and TRBJ2-7, reads KAGVTQTPRYLIKTRGQQVTLSCSPISGHRSVSWYQQTPGQGLQFLFEYFSETQRNKGNFPGRFSGRQFSNSRSEMNVSTLELGDSALYLCASSAGQGAYEQYFGPGTRLTVT.

The V and J genes are TRBV10-2 and TRBJ2-5; tentatively, D is TRBD2 (5 bases). The CDR3 is made up of 15 amino acids. V shed 7 bases and J shed 2 bases, with 17 bases lying between them. Germline CDR1 and CDR2: WSHSY and SAAADI. The CDR3 loop is CASIKEEAEQETQYF. Here the CDR3 DNA reads TGCGCCAGCATTAAGGAGGAAGCGGAACAAGAGACCCAGTACTTC.

This chain uses TRBV10-1 with TRBJ2-1; TRBD1 matches 8 bases. CDR1 is WNHNN, CDR2 SYGVQD, per germline (reference sequence). The CDR3 loop spans 13 amino acids. J gave up 6 bases and V 4 bases, and 2 bases lay outside the gene matches. Written as DNA, the CDR3 is TGCGCCAGCAGTGTGGACAGGGTCAATGAGCAGTTCTTC. Translating gives CASSVDRVNEQFF.

The chain carries TRBV27 and TRBJ2-7; D is perhaps TRBD1 (6 bases). Trimming left V 4 bases short and J 3 bases short, with 16 bases between. CDR3 size: 15 residues. Germline V gene sequence: CDR1 MNHEY, CDR2 SMNVEV (reference sequence). In DNA form, the CDR3 reads TGTGCCAGCAGTTCCGCCGCAGGGGAGAACTACGAGCAGTACTTC. Protein: CASSSAAGENYEQYF.

The V gene is TRBV7-9, the J gene TRBJ2-1; 11 nucleotides match TRBD2. Germline CDR1 SEHNR, CDR2 FQNEAQ (reference sequence). This CDR3 has 16 residues. V trimming: 0 bases; J trimming: 10 bases; junction bases outside the gene matches: 8. CDR3: CASSLAVAGGPMEQFF. The CDR3 coding sequence is TGTGCCAGCAGCTTAGCGGTAGCGGGAGGGCCTATGGAGCAGTTCTTC.

The chain links TRBV6-6 to TRBJ2-5, with D possibly being TRBD2 (5 bases). V dropped 5 bases and J dropped 0 bases, with 7 bases sitting between them. Germline CDR1 reads MNHNY; CDR2 reads SVGAGI (reference sequence). The CDR3 is 13 residues long. CDR3 sequence reads: CASSGRNQETQYF. Here the CDR3 DNA reads TGTGCCAGCAGTGGGAGAAACCAAGAGACCCAGTACTTC.

This sequence joins TRBV30 and TRBJ1-2; no firm D call. CDR1 GTSNPN and CDR2 SVGIG come from the germline V gene (reference sequence). V lost 0 bases and J lost 4, with 9 bases in between. The CDR3 runs 13 residues. In DNA form, the CDR3 reads TGTGCCTGGAGTGTACGAGGGTTCTATGGCTACACCTTC. Translated: CAWSVRGFYGYTF.

For the CDR3, the DNA is TGCGCCAGCAGCTCCGCGATCTCCTACGAGCAGTACTTC. The encoded protein is CASSSAISYEQYF. The chain joins TRBV5-1 to TRBJ2-7; D is undetermined. The germline V and J ends were trimmed by 3 bases and 0 bases, with 7 bases remaining between them. This CDR3 is 13 amino acids long. The V gene's germline CDR1 is SGHRS and CDR2 YFSETQ. The variable domain in full, completed from reference TRBV5-1 and TRBJ2-7, reads KAGVTQTPRYLIKTRGQQVTLSCSPISGHRSVSWYQQTPGQGLQFLFEYFSETQRNKGNFPGRFSGRQFSNSRSEMNVSTLELGDSALYLCASSSAISYEQYFGPGTRLTVT.

Only a few counts were recorded for this clone. This chain joins TRBV4-1 and TRBJ2-3, with D possibly TRBD2 on 6 matching bases. Germline loops: CDR1 MGHRA, CDR2 YSYEKL. Between the trimmed V and J ends, which lost 1 base and 4 bases, there was a span of 21 bases. The CDR3 consists of 18 residues. This CDR3 is CASSQVLQRRGGPDTQYF. CDR3 in DNA: TGCGCCAGCAGCCAAGTCCTCCAGAGGAGGGGCGGGCCAGATACGCAGTATTTT.

The CDR3 spells CASSLNQGPRGYTF. CDR3 DNA sequence: TGTGCCAGCAGCTTGAACCAGGGGCCTCGGGGCTACACCTTC. The chain joins TRBV5-4 to TRBJ1-2; tentatively, D is TRBD1 (6 bases). V was cut by 1 base and J by 8 bases, with 15 bases left in between. Germline loops: CDR1 SGHNT, CDR2 YYREEE (reference sequence). There are 14 residues in the CDR3.

This clone was seen a handful of times. The J gene is TRBJ2-7, the V gene TRBV4-1; TRBD2 aligns across 11 bases. Looked up from germline, CDR1 is MGHRA and CDR2 is YSYEKL. J lost 0 bases, V lost 5 bases, and 3 bases had no gene match. The CDR3 runs 15 residues. The CDR3 here is CASSATSGSSYEQYF. In DNA, the CDR3 is TGCGCCAGCAGCGCTACTAGCGGGAGCTCCTACGAGCAGTACTTC.

The chain is built from TRBV6-5 and TRBJ2-2, with D perhaps TRBD1 (6 bases). The CDR3 runs 13 residues. Germline CDR1 reads MNHEY; CDR2 reads SVGAGI. Trimming left V 4 bases short and J 4 bases short, with 7 bases between. The CDR3: CASSSRGTGELFF. The CDR3, as DNA: TGTGCCAGCAGTTCCAGGGGCACCGGGGAGCTGTTTTTT.

This clone was seen only once. The genes are TRBV5-1 and TRBJ2-5; D perhaps matches TRBD1 (6 bases). CDR3 length: 14 residues. Germline V gene lookup returns CDR1 SGHRS and CDR2 YFSETQ. V lost 7 bases and J 1 base, leaving 14 bases between the germline ends. CDR3 coding DNA: TGCGCCAGCGGACCGGGACACGTCCAAGAGACCCAGTACTTC. Encoded protein: CASGPGHVQETQYF.

The V call is TRBV19, the J call TRBJ1-5; 12 nucleotides align to TRBD1. Trimming cost V 4 bases and J 0 bases; bases outside gene matches: 10. CDR1 is LNHDA, CDR2 SQIVND, per germline (reference sequence). The CDR3 loop spans 19 amino acids. This chain's CDR3 is CASSSRDRGRVNSNQPQHF. CDR3 nucleotide sequence: TGTGCCAGTAGTAGCCGGGACAGGGGGCGCGTTAATAGCAATCAGCCCCAGCATTTT.

This chain uses TRBV27 with TRBJ2-7; TRBD2 matches 13 bases. After removal of 2 bases from V and 2 bases from J, the junction contained 9 bases not matched to a gene. Germline CDR1 and CDR2: MNHEY and SMNVEV (reference sequence). This CDR3 contains 18 residues. CDR3 sequence reads: CASSLTPVGLAGAYEQYF. For the CDR3, the DNA is TGTGCCAGCAGTTTAACGCCCGTCGGACTAGCGGGGGCCTACGAGCAGTACTTC.